Listed here are 11 T cell receptor beta chains from one sample, sequenced in a study of T cell responses to AZD1222 COVID-19 vaccine. Sequenced by immunoSEQ multiplex PCR; TCRdb stores in-frame clones only, minus some. The data show 150,000 to 180,000 clones, about nine tenths seen once. Sample: peripheral blood, taken on day 0 of AZD1222 vaccination. The source is an adult in good health.

The chain recombines TRBV6-5 with TRBJ1-2; 12 nucleotides agree with TRBD1. This CDR3 comprises 15 residues. Germline assignment: CDR1 MNHEY and CDR2 SVGAGI. V shed 4 bases and J 8 bases; nucleotides not matched to a gene: 8. The DNA of the CDR3 is TGTGCCAGCAGTTCTCCGGGACAGGGGGCCTTCGGCTACACCTTC. It specifies CASSSPGQGAFGYTF.

The genes are TRBV7-2 and TRBJ2-5; 8 positions agree with TRBD1. The J segment lost 1 base and the V segment lost 5 bases, leaving 6 bases of the junction unmatched. The germline V gene encodes CDR1 SGHTA and CDR2 FQGNSA. The CDR3 length is 15 residues. Here the CDR3 DNA reads TGTGCCAGCAGCCTATACGGGACAGGCCAAGAGACCCAGTACTTC. The encoded protein is CASSLYGTGQETQYF.

The rearrangement joins TRBV11-2 to TRBJ2-6; either TRBD1 or TRBD2 may supply D (5 bases each). Trimming took off 3 bases at V and 2 bases at J, with 11 bases between the two ends. This CDR3 is built from 16 residues. CDR1 SGHAT and CDR2 FQNNGV come from the germline V gene. The CDR3 sequence is CASSFTGDPGANVLTF. The DNA of the CDR3 is TGTGCCAGCAGCTTCACCGGGGACCCTGGGGCCAACGTCCTGACTTTC.

This chain joins TRBV10-3 and TRBJ1-6; D remains ambiguous. The germline V gene has CDR1 ENHRY and CDR2 SYGVKD. Trimming shortened V by 2 bases and J by 2 bases, and 4 bases separated the two germline ends. The CDR3 is made up of 14 amino acids. The CDR3 DNA reads TGTGCCATCAGTGAGGGCGCCTATAATTCACCCCTCCACTTT. Its translation: CAISEGAYNSPLHF.

The CDR3 nucleotides are TGCGCCAGCAGCTTGGGGGGGACGTCCTACGAGCAGTACTTC. Translated, it gives CASSLGGTSYEQYF. The chain links TRBV5-1 to TRBJ2-7, with D possibly being TRBD1 or TRBD2 (5 bases each). Germline V gives CDR1 SGHRS, CDR2 YFSETQ. The CDR3 is 14 residues long. V was trimmed by 0 bases and J by 1 base, leaving 8 bases between them.

Only one count was recorded for this clone. The chain combines TRBV6-5 with TRBJ2-5; TRBD1 or TRBD2 may be the D gene (6 bases each). CDR1 MNHEY and CDR2 SVGAGI come from the germline V gene. The CDR3 extends over 13 amino acids. V was pared by 6 bases and J by 2 bases, with 10 bases between. The CDR3 sequence is CASRRGQQETQYF. The CDR3 DNA is TGTGCCAGCAGGCGGGGACAACAAGAGACCCAGTACTTC.

The chain links TRBV28 to TRBJ2-7; possible D gene TRBD2, 5 bases. The germline V and J ends were trimmed by 5 bases and 7 bases, with 18 bases remaining between them. Germline values: CDR1 MDHEN, CDR2 SYDVKM. The CDR3 spans 14 residues. The CDR3 region has the DNA TGTGCCAGCAGTGACTCGACTGCAGGAGGAGAGCAGTACTTC. This sequence encodes CASSDSTAGGEQYF.

The chain joins TRBV18 to TRBJ1-2; D is unresolved. Per the germline V gene, CDR1 is KGHSH and CDR2 is LQKENI. The CDR3 runs to 14 residues. The ends were cut back, 4 bases at V and 8 bases at J, with 17 bases in the middle. The CDR3 spells CASSRSGPEGGYTF. The DNA for the CDR3 is TGTGCCAGCTCACGGTCCGGACCCGAAGGAGGCTACACCTTC.

This clone is medium-sized (0.01 to 0.1%) within its sample. The genes are TRBV6-5 and TRBJ2-2; D gene ambiguous. The ends were cut back, 0 bases at V and 5 bases at J, with 7 bases in the middle. CDR1 is MNHEY and CDR2 is SVGAGI in the germline V gene. The CDR3 sequence is 14 residues long. For the CDR3, the DNA is TGTGCCAGCAGTTACTCGTTCCGTACCGGGGAGCTGTTTTTT. Residues: CASSYSFRTGELFF.

The chain recombines TRBV6-5 with TRBJ1-5, with a weak D call TRBD1 (6 bases). CDR3 size: 13 residues. Deletions cut 6 bases from V and 4 bases from J, with 10 bases between. The V gene's germline CDR1 is MNHEY and CDR2 SVGAGI. The CDR3 nucleotides are TGTGCCAGCAGCTTACAGGGTAATCAGCCCCAGCATTTT. It specifies CASSLQGNQPQHF.

About this clone: Compared with germline, one end of the junction differs, possibly owing to a read error. This chain joins TRBV29-1 and TRBJ2-6; no clear D gene. The CDR3 sequence is 12 residues long. Looked up from germline, CDR1 is SQVTM and CDR2 is ANQGSEA. The CDR3 protein is CSVAGLANVPTF. The CDR3, as DNA: TGCAGCGTTGCTGGGTTAGCCAACGTCCCGACTTTC. The complete variable domain, with remaining parts taken from reference TRBV29-1 and TRBJ2-6, reads SAVISQKPSRDICQRGTSLTIQCQVDSQVTMMFWYRQQPGQSLTLIATANQGSEATYESGFVIDKFPISRPNLTFSTLTVSNMSPEDSSIYLCSVAGLANVPTFGAGSRLTVL.